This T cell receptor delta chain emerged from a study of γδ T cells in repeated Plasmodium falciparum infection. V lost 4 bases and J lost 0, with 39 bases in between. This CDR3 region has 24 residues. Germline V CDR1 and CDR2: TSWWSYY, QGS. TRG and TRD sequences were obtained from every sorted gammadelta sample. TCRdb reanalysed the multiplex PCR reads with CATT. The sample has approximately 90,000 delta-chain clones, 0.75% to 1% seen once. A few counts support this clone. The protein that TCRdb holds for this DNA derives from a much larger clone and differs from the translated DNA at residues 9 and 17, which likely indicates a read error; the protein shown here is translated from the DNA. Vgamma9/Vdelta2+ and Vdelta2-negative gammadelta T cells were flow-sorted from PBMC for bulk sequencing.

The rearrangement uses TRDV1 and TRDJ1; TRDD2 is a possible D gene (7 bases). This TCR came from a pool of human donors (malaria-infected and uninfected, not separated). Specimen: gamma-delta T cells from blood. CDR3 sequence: CALGGPKRIPTGWGIGGDTDKLIF. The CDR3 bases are TGTGCTCTTGGGGGACCAAAGCGCATTCCTACTGGCTGGGGAATCGGCGGGGACACCGATAAACTCATCTTT.